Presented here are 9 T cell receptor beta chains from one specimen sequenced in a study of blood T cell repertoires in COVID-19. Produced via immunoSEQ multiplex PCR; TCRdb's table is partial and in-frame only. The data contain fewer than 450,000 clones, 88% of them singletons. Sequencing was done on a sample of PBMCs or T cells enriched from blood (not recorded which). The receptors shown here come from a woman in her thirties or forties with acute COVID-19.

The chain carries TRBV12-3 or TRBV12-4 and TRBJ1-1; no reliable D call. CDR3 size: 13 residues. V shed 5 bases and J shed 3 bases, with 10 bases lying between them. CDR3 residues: CASSPLRDTEAFF. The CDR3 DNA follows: TGTGCCAGCAGTCCTCTACGGGACACTGAAGCTTTCTTT.

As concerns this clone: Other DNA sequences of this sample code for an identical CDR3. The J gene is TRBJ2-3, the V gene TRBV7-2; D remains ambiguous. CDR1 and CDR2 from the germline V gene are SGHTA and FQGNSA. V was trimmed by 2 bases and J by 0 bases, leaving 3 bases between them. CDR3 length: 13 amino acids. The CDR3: CASSLPSTDTQYF. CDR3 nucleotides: TGTGCCAGCAGCTTACCAAGCACAGATACGCAGTATTTT.

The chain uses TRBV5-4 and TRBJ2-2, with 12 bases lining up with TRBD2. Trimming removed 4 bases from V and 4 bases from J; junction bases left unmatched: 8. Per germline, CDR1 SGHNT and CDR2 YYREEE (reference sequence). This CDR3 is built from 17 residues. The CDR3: CASSHNGLAGTTGELFF. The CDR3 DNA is TGTGCCAGCAGCCACAATGGACTAGCGGGGACCACCGGGGAGCTGTTTTTT.

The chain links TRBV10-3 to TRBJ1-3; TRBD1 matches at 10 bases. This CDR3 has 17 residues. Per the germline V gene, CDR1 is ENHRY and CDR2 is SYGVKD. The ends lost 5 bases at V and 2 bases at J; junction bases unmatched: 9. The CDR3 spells CAISLGAGQGAGNTIYF. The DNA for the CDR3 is TGTGCCATCAGTCTGGGGGCTGGACAGGGGGCTGGAAACACCATATATTTT.

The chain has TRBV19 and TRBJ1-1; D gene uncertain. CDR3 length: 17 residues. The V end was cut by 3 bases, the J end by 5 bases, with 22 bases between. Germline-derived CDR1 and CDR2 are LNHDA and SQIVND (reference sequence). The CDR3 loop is CASSIGGSPLEGTEAFF. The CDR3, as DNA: TGTGCCAGTAGTATCGGCGGGTCCCCACTAGAAGGTACTGAAGCTTTCTTT.

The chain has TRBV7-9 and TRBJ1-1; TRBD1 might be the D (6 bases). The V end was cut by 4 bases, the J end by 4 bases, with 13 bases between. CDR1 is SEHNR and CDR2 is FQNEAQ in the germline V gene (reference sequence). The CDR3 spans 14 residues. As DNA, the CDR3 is TGTGCCAGCAGCTCCAGGGGTGGGAGCACTGAAGCTTTCTTT. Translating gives CASSSRGGSTEAFF.

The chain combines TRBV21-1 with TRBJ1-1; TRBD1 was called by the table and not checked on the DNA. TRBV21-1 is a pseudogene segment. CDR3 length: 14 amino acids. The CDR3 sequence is CASSKGQGASWAFF. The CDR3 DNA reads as TGTGCCAGCAGCAAAGGACAGGGGGCAAGTTGGGCTTTCTTT.

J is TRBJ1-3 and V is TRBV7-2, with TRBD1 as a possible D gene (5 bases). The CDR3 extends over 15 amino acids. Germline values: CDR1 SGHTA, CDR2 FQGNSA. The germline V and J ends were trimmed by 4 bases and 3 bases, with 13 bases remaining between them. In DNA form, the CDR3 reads TGTGCCAGCAGCTCCAGGGTCGGAAGTGGAAACACCATATATTTT. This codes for CASSSRVGSGNTIYF.

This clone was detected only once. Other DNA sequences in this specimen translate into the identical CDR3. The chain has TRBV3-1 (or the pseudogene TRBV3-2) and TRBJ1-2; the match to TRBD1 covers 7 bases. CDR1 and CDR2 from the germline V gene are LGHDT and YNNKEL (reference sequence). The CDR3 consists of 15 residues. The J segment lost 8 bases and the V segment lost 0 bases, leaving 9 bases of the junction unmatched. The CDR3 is CASSQDLRQGYGYTF. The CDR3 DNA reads TGTGCCAGCAGCCAAGATTTGCGACAGGGTTACGGCTACACCTTC.